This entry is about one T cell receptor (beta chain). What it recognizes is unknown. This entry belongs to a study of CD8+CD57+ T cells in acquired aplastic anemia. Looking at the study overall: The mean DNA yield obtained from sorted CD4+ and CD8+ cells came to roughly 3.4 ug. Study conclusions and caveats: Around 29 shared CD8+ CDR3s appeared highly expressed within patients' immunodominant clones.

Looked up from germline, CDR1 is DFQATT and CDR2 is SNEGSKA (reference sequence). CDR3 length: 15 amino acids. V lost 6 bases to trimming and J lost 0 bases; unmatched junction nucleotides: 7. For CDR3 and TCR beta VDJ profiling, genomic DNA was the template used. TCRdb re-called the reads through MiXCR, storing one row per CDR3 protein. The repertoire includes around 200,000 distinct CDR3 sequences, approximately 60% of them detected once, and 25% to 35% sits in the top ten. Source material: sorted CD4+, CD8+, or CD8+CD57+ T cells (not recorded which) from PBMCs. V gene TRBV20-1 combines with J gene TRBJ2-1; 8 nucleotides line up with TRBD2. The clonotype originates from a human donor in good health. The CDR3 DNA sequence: TGCAGTGCGCTAGCGGGTAGTAGCTCCTACAATGAGCAGTTCTTC. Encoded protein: CSALAGSSSYNEQFF.